This T cell receptor beta chain is drawn from a study of T cells after yellow fever vaccination. Study conclusions and caveats: Clones that expanded after primary vaccination mostly reappeared after the booster (roughly 95% CD4, 70% to 90% CD8).

This clonotype was picked up many times. The target antigen is unknown. Researchers made TCR cDNA using 5'RACE template switching, and this step added a universal primer site and UMIs. From the 5' RACE reads, TCRdb called clonotypes with MiXCR, one entry per CDR3 protein. The table records around 230,000 distinct CDR3 sequences, roughly 6.3% of them present only once. The germline V and J ends were trimmed by 1 base and 7 bases, with 14 bases remaining between them. The CDR3 consists of 15 residues. The sample consisted of CD4+ T cells sorted from PBMCs, taken on the day of the yellow fever booster vaccination. The sequence derives from a man aged 30 to 45 who received the YFV17D yellow fever vaccine. The chain recombines TRBV12-3 or TRBV12-4 with TRBJ2-1; D not resolved. As DNA, the CDR3 is TGTGCCAGCAGTTTAGACTCAATGCTGGGGAATGAGCAGTTCTTC. This gives the protein CASSLDSMLGNEQFF.